The present T cell receptor (beta chain) was sequenced within a study of blood T cell repertoires in COVID-19. Looking at the study overall: Acute-phase and convalescent COVID-19 samples originated in the United States, Italy and Spain.

Trimming removed 2 bases from V and 5 bases from J; junction bases left unmatched: 4. CDR3 size: 15 residues. Looked up from germline, CDR1 is LGHDT and CDR2 is YNNKEL (reference sequence). Sequencing was performed with immunoSEQ multiplex PCR; in TCRdb, only in-frame clones are kept and a portion is missing. The sample records about 150,000 clones, 80% to 90% being singletons. Patients of the Seattle cohort, enrolled during active infection, were followed longitudinally. This receptor was taken from an elderly woman with COVID-19, enrolled during active disease. The rearrangement uses TRBV3-1 (or the pseudogene TRBV3-2) and TRBJ2-5, with 11 positions matching TRBD2. Source material: peripheral blood. This chain's CDR3 is CASSQRLAGLETQYF. In nucleotides, the CDR3 is TGTGCCAGCAGCCAAAGACTAGCGGGGTTGGAGACCCAGTACTTC.